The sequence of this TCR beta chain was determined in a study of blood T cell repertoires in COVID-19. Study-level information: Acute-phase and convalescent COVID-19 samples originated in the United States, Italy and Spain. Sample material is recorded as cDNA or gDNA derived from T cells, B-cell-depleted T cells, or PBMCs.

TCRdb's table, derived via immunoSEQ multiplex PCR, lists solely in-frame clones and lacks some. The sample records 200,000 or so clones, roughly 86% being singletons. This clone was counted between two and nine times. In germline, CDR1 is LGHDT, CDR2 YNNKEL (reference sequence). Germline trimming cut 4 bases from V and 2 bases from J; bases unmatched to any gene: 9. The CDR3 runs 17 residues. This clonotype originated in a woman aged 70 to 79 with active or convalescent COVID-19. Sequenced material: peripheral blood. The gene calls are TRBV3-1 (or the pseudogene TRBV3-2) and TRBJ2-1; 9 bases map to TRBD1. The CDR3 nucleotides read TGTGCCAGCAGCCGAAGTCGGACAGGGGTCCCCTACAATGAGCAGTTCTTC. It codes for CASSRSRTGVPYNEQFF.